Below are 32 T cell receptor beta chains sequenced from a single sample in a study of CD8 T cells in ankylosing spondylitis. Points from the study as a whole: For ankylosing spondylitis blood, a TCR beta motif of fewer than 10 highly homologous variants appeared characteristic.

Antigens for these TCRs are unknown. TCRdb re-derived calls from the 5' RACE reads in MiXCR, one entry per CDR3 protein. The sample consists of about 840,000 distinct CDR3 sequences, approximately 10% of them appearing once. The sequenced material came from blood, either unsorted or a sorted T cell fraction (not recorded which). The receptor source for this set is a male donor with ankylosing spondylitis.

The sample holds many counts of this clonotype. The genes are TRBV19 and TRBJ2-3, with D tentatively TRBD1 (6 bases). The CDR3 is made up of 13 amino acids. Trimming removed 10 bases at V and 2 bases at J, with 13 bases between. From germline, CDR1 is LNHDA and CDR2 SQIVND (reference sequence). Here the CDR3 reads CATKDRNTDTQYF. DNA for the CDR3: TGTGCCACTAAAGACAGGAACACAGATACGCAGTATTTT.

About this clonotype itself: One end of the junction fails to match germline, which may point to a read error. CDR3 loop: CTSSLGDISNQPQHF. In nucleotides, the CDR3 is TGCACCAGCAGCTTGGGGGACATTAGCAATCAGCCCCAGCATTTT. This chain connects TRBV5-1 to TRBJ1-5; perhaps TRBD1 as D (6 bases). The CDR3 extends over 15 amino acids. The germline gives CDR1 SGHRS, CDR2 YFSETQ.

This clonotype appeared many times. This sequence joins TRBV29-1 and TRBJ2-5; TRBD1 agrees at 10 bases. The germline V gene has CDR1 SQVTM and CDR2 ANQGSEA. The CDR3 consists of 14 residues. Unmatched junction bases numbered 8, after V lost 8 bases and J lost 2 bases. The CDR3 DNA reads as TGCAGCATAAGACAGGGGGCAGTTCAAGAGACCCAGTACTTC. Amino acid sequence: CSIRQGAVQETQYF.

The chain recombines TRBV5-1 with TRBJ2-6, with D unclear. Trimming shortened V by 1 base and J by 4 bases, and 12 bases separated the two germline ends. This CDR3 region has 16 residues. Looked up from germline, CDR1 is SGHRS and CDR2 is YFSETQ. DNA for the CDR3: TGCGCCAGCAGCTTGAGGCCGGCGGAGGGGGCCAACGTCCTGACTTTC. Residues: CASSLRPAEGANVLTF.

This clonotype was picked up a small number of times. The chain uses TRBV20-1 and TRBJ2-5; TRBD2 might be the D (5 bases). This CDR3 has 13 amino acids. Germline V gene data show CDR1 as DFQATT and CDR2 as SNEGSKA (reference sequence). V dropped 3 bases and J dropped 4 bases, with 12 bases sitting between them. This chain's CDR3 is CSARRGWSETQYF. For the CDR3, the DNA is TGCAGTGCTAGGCGCGGGTGGTCAGAGACCCAGTACTTC.

The chain employs TRBV7-9 and TRBJ2-1; 7 nucleotides match TRBD2. The germline CDR1 and CDR2 sequences are SEHNR and FQNEAQ (reference sequence). This CDR3 has 17 residues. V shed 4 bases, J shed 1 base, and the junction held 10 bases outside the gene matches. CDR3 sequence (DNA): TGTGCCAGCAGCTCTCCTCGGGCGGGAGTATCCTACAATGAGCAGTTCTTC. It is translated as CASSSPRAGVSYNEQFF.

The sample holds a few counts of this clonotype. The rearrangement uses TRBV18 and TRBJ1-4; TRBD1 is a possible D gene (5 bases). Looked up from germline, CDR1 is KGHSH and CDR2 is LQKENI. This CDR3 has 14 amino acids. V lost 3 bases, J lost 8 bases, and 13 bases lay in between. The CDR3 region is CASSPVGGREKLFF. The CDR3 DNA follows: TGTGCCAGCTCACCCGTCGGGGGTCGAGAAAAACTGTTTTTT.

This clonotype was recorded at least ten times. The genes are TRBV7-2 and TRBJ2-3; 7 bases match TRBD1. The CDR3 has 14 residues. CDR1 and CDR2 from the germline V gene are SGHTA and FQGNSA. V was pared by 4 bases and J by 4 bases, with 5 bases of the junction left unmatched. The CDR3 DNA is TGTGCCAGCAGCTCCGGACAGGTGGCAGATACGCAGTATTTT. It specifies CASSSGQVADTQYF.

This clonotype appeared many times. This rearrangement joins TRBV4-3 to TRBJ2-3; 7 bases line up with TRBD1. This CDR3 has 14 residues. The V gene end was trimmed by 2 bases and the J gene end by 3 bases; junction bases not matched to a gene: 2. Germline V CDR1 and CDR2: LGHNA, YSLEER. CDR3 sequence (DNA): TGCGCCAGCAGCCAAAGGGACAGTACAGATACGCAGTATTTT. Amino acid sequence: CASSQRDSTDTQYF.

This clonotype was found many times. The chain joins TRBV20-1 to TRBJ2-7; 10 bases match TRBD1. The CDR3 loop spans 14 amino acids. Per germline, CDR1 DFQATT and CDR2 SNEGSKA (reference sequence). J gave up 2 bases and V 6 bases, and 7 bases lay outside the gene matches. CDR3 in amino acids: CSAPRQGATYEQYF. CDR3 nucleotides: TGCAGTGCACCCAGACAGGGGGCGACCTACGAGCAGTACTTC.

This clonotype appeared a few times. The rearrangement links TRBV6-4 to TRBJ2-4; TRBD1 is a possible D gene (6 bases). The CDR3 covers 16 residues. CDR1 and CDR2 (germline): MRHNA, SNTAGT. V was clipped by 2 bases and J by 7 bases, with 18 bases between them. CDR3 protein: CASSDKGTTLGNIQYF. The CDR3 DNA reads TGTGCCAGCAGTGACAAGGGGACAACCCTCGGCAACATTCAGTACTTC.

This clonotype was seen once. This rearrangement joins TRBV5-1 to TRBJ2-1, with a possible D match to TRBD1 (6 bases). Between the trimmed V and J ends, which lost 4 bases and 3 bases, there was a span of 14 bases. Germline V lookup: CDR1 SGHRS, CDR2 YFSETQ. The CDR3 runs to 15 residues. The CDR3 here is CASSAGQTSYNEQFF. CDR3 nucleotide sequence: TGCGCCAGCAGCGCCGGACAGACCAGCTACAATGAGCAGTTCTTC.

About this clonotype itself: The junction does not match germline at one end; this may be a read error. The V gene is TRBV6-1, the J gene TRBJ2-2, with D tentatively TRBD1 (6 bases). This CDR3 has 14 residues. Germline V CDR1 and CDR2: MNHNS, SASEGT. The CDR3 loop reads CAIGRDTSAGKLFF. CDR3 DNA: TGTGCCATCGGCCGGGACACCTCCGCCGGGAAGCTGTTTTTT.

This clonotype showed up many times. The CDR3: CASSPVTSGSEETQYF. Here the CDR3 DNA reads TGTGCCAGCAGCCCTGTGACTAGCGGGAGCGAGGAGACCCAGTACTTC. The chain joins TRBV4-2 to TRBJ2-5, with 12 bases aligning to TRBD2. The CDR3 runs to 16 residues. Germline CDR1 is LGHNA and CDR2 is YNFKEQ. V was clipped by 4 bases and J by 5 bases; unmatched bases: 8.

This chain links TRBV7-6 with TRBJ2-3, with 7 bases fitting TRBD1. Trimming took 3 bases from V and 2 from J; bases not matched to a gene: 2. CDR3 size: 14 residues. Germline lookup yields CDR1 SGHVS and CDR2 FNYEAQ. CDR3 amino acids: CASSFGTDTDTQYF. CDR3 nucleotide sequence: TGTGCCAGCAGCTTCGGGACAGACACAGATACGCAGTATTTT.

The chain employs TRBV4-2 and TRBJ1-2; D is uncertain. The germline V gene has CDR1 LGHNA and CDR2 YNFKEQ. This CDR3 is built from 14 residues. V lost 0 bases, J lost 5 bases, and 10 bases lay in between. The CDR3 region is CASSQDSGGYGYTF. In nucleotides, the CDR3 is TGTGCCAGCAGCCAAGATTCGGGCGGTTATGGCTACACCTTC.

This clonotype was recorded once. The chain joins TRBV7-9 to TRBJ2-1, with D tentatively TRBD1 (6 bases). The germline V gene has CDR1 SEHNR and CDR2 FQNEAQ (reference sequence). The CDR3 loop spans 15 amino acids. V lost 1 base and J 5 bases, leaving 12 bases between the germline ends. The CDR3 DNA sequence: TGTGCCAGCAGCTTAGGAACAGGGTATGACAATGAGCAGTTCTTC. Translating gives CASSLGTGYDNEQFF.

This clonotype showed up many times. This chain links TRBV12-3 or TRBV12-4 with TRBJ1-5, with 7 positions matching TRBD1. V shed 7 bases, J shed 7 bases, and the junction held 4 bases outside the gene matches. The CDR3 length is 12 residues. CDR3 protein: CASNRGQQPQHF. CDR3 coding DNA: TGTGCCAGCAACAGGGGACAGCAGCCCCAGCATTTT.

This clonotype showed up just a few times. DNA of the CDR3: TGTGCCAGCAGCTTAAAGGTTTTGACAGTTCAAGAGACCCAGTACTTC. Residues: CASSLKVLTVQETQYF. The chain couples TRBV7-6 to TRBJ2-5, with D possibly TRBD1 on 5 matching bases. Germline V CDR1 and CDR2: SGHVS, FNYEAQ. The CDR3 is 16 residues long. Trimming pared 2 bases from V and 2 bases from J, leaving 15 bases between.

This clonotype was detected only a few times. V gene TRBV15 combines with J gene TRBJ2-5; D not resolved. V was shortened by 5 bases and J by 4 bases, with 8 bases between the two germline ends. Germline V gives CDR1 LNHNV, CDR2 YYDKDF (reference sequence). The CDR3 is 12 residues long. This chain's CDR3 is CATSFSRETQYF. CDR3 nucleotide sequence: TGTGCCACCAGCTTTAGCCGAGAGACCCAGTACTTC.

This clonotype showed up many times. The chain couples TRBV6-1 to TRBJ2-2; the match to TRBD2 covers 10 bases. The CDR3 is 14 residues long. Trimming cost V 8 bases and J 7 bases; bases outside gene matches: 7. Germline V CDR1 and CDR2: MNHNS, SASEGT. The DNA for the CDR3 is TGTGCCAGCCGCCTAGCGGGAGAGGGCGGGGAGCTGTTTTTT. Translated: CASRLAGEGGELFF.

There are many counts of this clonotype. The V gene is TRBV29-1, the J gene TRBJ2-1, with TRBD1 as a possible D gene (6 bases). This CDR3 region has 14 residues. Trimming removed 6 bases at V and 1 base at J, with 13 bases between. In germline, CDR1 is SQVTM, CDR2 ANQGSEA. CDR3 protein: CSVGSRGSYNEQFF. The CDR3 nucleotides read TGCAGCGTGGGCTCGAGGGGGTCCTACAATGAGCAGTTCTTC.

V gene TRBV7-3 combines with J gene TRBJ2-3, with 8 bases identical to TRBD2. Germline values: CDR1 SGHTA, CDR2 FQGTGA. The CDR3 is made up of 16 amino acids. After removal of 2 bases from V and 1 base from J, the junction contained 5 bases not matched to a gene. CDR3 DNA sequence: TGTGCCAGCAGCTTATCCGCTAGCGGGCGCACAGATACGCAGTATTTT. This encodes CASSLSASGRTDTQYF.

The chain is built from TRBV20-1 and TRBJ2-3; a weak D match, TRBD2 (6 bases). The germline V gene encodes CDR1 DFQATT and CDR2 SNEGSKA (reference sequence). The CDR3 is 16 amino acids. The ends were cut back, 0 bases at V and 1 base at J, with 14 bases in the middle. This CDR3 is CSARDARGSGTDTQYF. DNA of the CDR3: TGCAGTGCTAGAGATGCCCGGGGGTCCGGCACAGATACGCAGTATTTT.

The genes are TRBV20-1 and TRBJ2-1; TRBD2 agrees at 8 bases. Looked up from germline, CDR1 is DFQATT and CDR2 is SNEGSKA (reference sequence). With V trimmed by 6 bases and J by 0 bases, 7 bases remained unmatched. The CDR3 runs 15 residues. The CDR3 DNA reads as TGCAGTGCCAGTGGTAGCGGGAACTCCTACAATGAGCAGTTCTTC. Encoded protein: CSASGSGNSYNEQFF.

In regard to this clonotype: Being one base from a much bigger clone, this may be a read error. The rearrangement uses TRBV12-3 or TRBV12-4 and TRBJ2-7, with 10 bases lining up with TRBD2. Trimming took 5 bases from V and 4 from J; bases not matched to a gene: 8. CDR3 length equals 15 residues. The CDR3 protein is CASSVGLARGYEQYF. The CDR3 DNA is TGTGCCAGCAGTGTGGGACTAGCGCGAGGGTACGAGCAGTACTTC.

This clonotype was seen many times. V and J are TRBV4-3 and TRBJ1-5; D ambiguous. Germline CDR1 is LGHNA and CDR2 is YSLEER. The length of the CDR3 is 12 residues. The ends were cut back, 4 bases at V and 8 bases at J, with 9 bases in the middle. CDR3 region: CASSLGREPQHF. The CDR3 DNA sequence: TGCGCCAGCAGCCTTGGAAGGGAGCCCCAGCATTTT.

This clonotype has more than one count but fewer than ten. This CDR3 is CASSLERQGTYEQYF. The CDR3, as DNA: TGTGCCAGCAGCTTGGAGCGACAGGGGACCTACGAGCAGTACTTC. The chain joins TRBV5-5 to TRBJ2-7; 8 bases fit TRBD1. The CDR3 spans 15 residues. Germline V CDR1 and CDR2: SGHKS, YYEKEE (reference sequence). V shed 0 bases, J shed 2 bases, and the junction held 4 bases outside the gene matches.

The rearrangement joins TRBV5-6 to TRBJ1-1, with a weak D call TRBD1 (6 bases). Germline V gives CDR1 SGHDT, CDR2 YYEEEE. The CDR3 has 14 amino acids. Deletions cut 1 base from V and 7 bases from J, with 14 bases between. CDR3 DNA sequence: TGTGCCAGCAGCTTGAGGGGGGACATCCGTGAAGCTTTCTTT. It specifies CASSLRGDIREAFF.

The chain links TRBV9 to TRBJ2-7; TRBD1 might be the D (6 bases). This CDR3 has 13 amino acids. Germline lookup yields CDR1 SGDLS and CDR2 YYNGEE. Trimming took 3 bases from V and 3 from J, leaving 10 bases between them. The CDR3 DNA follows: TGTGCCAGCAGCGCTACACAGGGCTACGAGCAGTACTTC. Protein sequence: CASSATQGYEQYF.

This clonotype was counted a few times. The rearrangement links TRBV7-2 to TRBJ2-5; 7 nucleotides match TRBD1. V lost 5 bases to trimming and J lost 4 bases; unmatched junction nucleotides: 10. The germline gives CDR1 SGHTA, CDR2 FQGNSA. The CDR3 loop spans 15 amino acids. For the CDR3, the DNA is TGTGCCAGCAGCAAGACAGGGCCGAGGTTAGAGACCCAGTACTTC. Amino acid sequence: CASSKTGPRLETQYF.

This rearrangement joins TRBV5-1 to TRBJ2-7; D tentatively reads TRBD1 or TRBD2 (5 bases each). CDR3 length: 15 residues. Germline V lookup: CDR1 SGHRS, CDR2 YFSETQ. Trimming removed 4 bases from V and 6 bases from J, with 20 bases in between. CDR3 in amino acids: CASSTGTLKGSEQYF. The CDR3 nucleotides are TGCGCCAGCAGCACTGGGACGTTAAAGGGTTCCGAGCAGTACTTC.